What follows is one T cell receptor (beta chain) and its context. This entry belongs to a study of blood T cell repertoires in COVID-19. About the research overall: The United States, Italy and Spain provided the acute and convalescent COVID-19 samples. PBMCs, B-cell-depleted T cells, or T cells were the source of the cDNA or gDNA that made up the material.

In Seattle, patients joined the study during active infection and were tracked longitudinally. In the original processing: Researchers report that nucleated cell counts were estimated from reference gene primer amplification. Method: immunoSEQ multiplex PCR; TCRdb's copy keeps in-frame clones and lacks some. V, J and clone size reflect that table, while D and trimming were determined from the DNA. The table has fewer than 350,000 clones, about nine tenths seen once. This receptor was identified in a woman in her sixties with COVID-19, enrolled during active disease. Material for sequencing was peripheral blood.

CDR3 bases: TGTGCCAGCAGCTCCGAGAGGGTGGCCAGGTACGAGCAGTACTTC. Its protein is CASSSERVARYEQYF. The rearrangement joins TRBV7-2 to TRBJ2-7; D is perhaps TRBD2 (5 bases). The CDR3 has 15 residues. Germline V lookup: CDR1 SGHTA, CDR2 FQGNSA. V lost 4 bases and J lost 4, with 17 bases in between.